The 29 T cell receptor beta chains below all came from one sample that was sequenced in a study of CD8+ T cells in alopecia areata. TCR sequencing used cDNA made by reverse transcription of extracted RNA. The method was immunoSEQ multiplex PCR; TCRdb's version includes in-frame clones alone and lacks a portion of them. The data contain 150,000 to 190,000 clones, 40% to 60% of them singletons. Sequences were derived from CD8+ T cells sorted from blood, sampled at week 0. These receptors were collected from a human donor with alopecia areata.

The V and J genes are TRBV7-6 and TRBJ2-7, with 8 bases fitting TRBD2. The germline gives CDR1 SGHVS, CDR2 FNYEAQ. The CDR3 covers 17 residues. Losses at the gene ends were 1 base for V and 6 bases for J; bases not matched to a gene: 14. The CDR3 region is CASSLGDRGGLYSEQYF. The CDR3 DNA is TGTGCCAGCAGCTTAGGGGATCGCGGGGGGCTTTACTCCGAGCAGTACTTC.

The rearrangement joins TRBV29-1 to TRBJ2-1, with 8 bases matching TRBD1. The CDR3 is 16 amino acids. CDR1 and CDR2 from the germline V gene are SQVTM and ANQGSEA. Germline trimming cut 5 bases from V and 8 bases from J; bases unmatched to any gene: 17. The CDR3 DNA follows: TGCAGCGTTTTGACCCTCCGGGACAGGCCCACGGATGAGCAGTTCTTC. Its translation: CSVLTLRDRPTDEQFF.

The chain carries TRBV19 and TRBJ2-4; 7 positions agree with TRBD2. Germline V CDR1 and CDR2: LNHDA, SQIVND (reference sequence). The CDR3 runs 12 residues. V dropped 4 bases and J dropped 8; count of bases not matched to a gene: 2. DNA for the CDR3: TGTGCCAGTAGTACCGGGGGGTACATTCAGTACTTC. Its protein is CASSTGGYIQYF.

This clone was picked up one time. The CDR3 loop is CASSQYGYTDTQYF. Written as DNA, the CDR3 is TGTGCCAGCAGCCAATACGGTTACACAGATACGCAGTATTTT. The chain carries TRBV14 and TRBJ2-3; D not resolved. Germline loops: CDR1 SGHDN, CDR2 FVKESK. CDR3 length: 14 amino acids. Trimming took 2 bases from V and 2 from J, leaving 8 bases between them.

This clone appeared a single time. The gene calls are TRBV4-3 and TRBJ2-7; 10 bases align to TRBD2. Germline values: CDR1 LGHNA, CDR2 YSLEER. The CDR3 covers 14 residues. The V segment lost 1 base and the J segment 3 bases; nucleotides outside the gene matches: 0. Here the CDR3 reads CASSQASGGYEQYF. In DNA, the CDR3 is TGCGCCAGCAGCCAAGCTAGCGGGGGCTACGAGCAGTACTTC.

The chain recombines TRBV7-6 with TRBJ2-5; tentatively, D is TRBD1 or TRBD2 (6 bases each). V was cut by 2 bases and J by 5 bases, with 18 bases left in between. The CDR3 is 16 amino acids. Germline assignment: CDR1 SGHVS and CDR2 FNYEAQ. CDR3: CASSLNPGLRGETQYF. CDR3 coding DNA: TGTGCCAGCAGCTTAAACCCGGGACTGAGGGGGGAGACCCAGTACTTC.

The V and J genes are TRBV6-5 and TRBJ1-5, with a tentative D call TRBD1 (5 bases). The V gene lost 4 bases and the J gene lost 6 bases, with 10 bases spanning the gap. The CDR3 runs to 13 residues. The germline V gene has CDR1 MNHEY and CDR2 SVGAGI. CDR3 region: CASSSTGTQPQHF. Here the CDR3 DNA reads TGTGCCAGCAGTTCTACTGGGACTCAGCCCCAGCATTTT.

The V gene is TRBV7-9, the J gene TRBJ2-1; 8 bases match TRBD1. Germline V gene data show CDR1 as SEHNR and CDR2 as FQNEAQ (reference sequence). This CDR3 comprises 15 residues. The J segment lost 10 bases and the V segment lost 1 base, leaving 9 bases of the junction unmatched. This CDR3 is CASSLVTGQADEQFF. The CDR3 nucleotides read TGTGCCAGCAGCTTAGTAACGGGACAGGCGGACGAGCAGTTCTTC.

The chain joins TRBV13 to TRBJ2-1; D is tentatively TRBD1 or TRBD2 (5 bases each). CDR3 length: 12 residues. The V and J ends lost 5 bases and 7 bases respectively, with 9 bases between them. CDR1 is PRHDT and CDR2 is FYEKMQ in the germline V gene (reference sequence). CDR3 amino acids: CASSPEGNEQFF. The CDR3 nucleotides read TGTGCCAGCAGCCCAGAGGGGAATGAGCAGTTCTTC.

This sequence joins TRBV29-1 and TRBJ2-5, with 7 bases that match TRBD2. Trimming cost V 3 bases and J 2 bases; bases outside gene matches: 9. Germline CDR1 SQVTM, CDR2 ANQGSEA. This CDR3 has 15 amino acids. For the CDR3, the DNA is TGCAGCGTTGATCCTGGGCTAGCGGTACAAGAGACCCAGTACTTC. Translating gives CSVDPGLAVQETQYF.

The rearrangement links TRBV27 to TRBJ2-4; TRBD2 might be the D (6 bases). V gave up 8 bases and J gave up 11 bases, with 19 bases separating them. The CDR3 extends over 13 amino acids. Germline-derived CDR1 and CDR2 are MNHEY and SMNVEV (reference sequence). In nucleotides, the CDR3 is TGTGCCAGCTCCAGGGAGGAGAGGGGAGTTCAGTACTTC. Protein sequence: CASSREERGVQYF.

This clone has a handful of counts. The rearrangement links TRBV7-9 to TRBJ1-2; D call uncertain. V lost 5 bases, J lost 4 bases, and 17 bases lay in between. Per germline, CDR1 SEHNR and CDR2 FQNEAQ (reference sequence). The CDR3 has 15 residues. The CDR3 loop is CASSPARRRSYGYTF. CDR3 bases: TGTGCCAGCAGCCCCGCCCGGAGGAGATCCTATGGCTACACCTTC.

The chain employs TRBV30 and TRBJ2-7; 10 bases agree with TRBD1. Germline-derived CDR1 and CDR2 are GTSNPN and SVGIG (reference sequence). The CDR3 runs to 15 residues. The junction had 14 bases not matched to a gene; V was cut back by 7 bases and J by 5 bases. CDR3 in amino acids: CASTYGETGGNEQYF. The DNA of the CDR3 is TGTGCCTCTACCTATGGCGAGACAGGGGGCAACGAGCAGTACTTC. The full variable domain, in which reference TRBV30 and TRBJ2-7 provide the parts outside the CDR3, is SQTIHQWPATLVQPVGSPLSLECTVEGTSNPNLYWYRQAAGRGLQLLFYSVGIGQISSEVPQNLSASRPQDRQFILSSKKLLLSDSGFYLCASTYGETGGNEQYFGPGTRLTVT.

J is TRBJ1-2 and V is TRBV4-3; no clear D. Deletions cut 5 bases from V and 1 base from J, with 14 bases between. Germline values: CDR1 LGHNA, CDR2 YSLEER. The CDR3 has 15 residues. The CDR3 reads CASSEADGVNYGYTF. CDR3 nucleotides: TGCGCCAGCAGCGAGGCGGACGGGGTTAACTATGGCTACACCTTC.

This clone was detected only a few times. The CDR3 sequence: CSVEEFMALYF. The CDR3 nucleotides read TGCAGCGTTGAGGAGTTTATGGCCCTTTACTTC. V usage is TRBV29-1 and J usage is TRBJ2-7, with D unclear. Germline loops: CDR1 SQVTM, CDR2 ANQGSEA. V was trimmed by 3 bases and J by 13 bases, leaving 16 bases between them. This CDR3 spans 11 amino acids.

The V gene is TRBV25-1, the J gene TRBJ1-1; perhaps TRBD1 as D (6 bases). CDR3 length equals 15 residues. Trimming cost V 2 bases and J 4 bases, with 14 bases left between them. CDR1 is MGHDK and CDR2 is SYGVNS in the germline V gene. CDR3 region: CASSEGSQGSTEAFF. In DNA form, the CDR3 reads TGTGCCAGCAGTGAAGGGTCCCAGGGGTCCACTGAAGCTTTCTTT.

The chain employs TRBV4-1 and TRBJ1-1; D is uncertain. Germline loops: CDR1 MGHRA, CDR2 YSYEKL. V gave up 0 bases and J gave up 1 base, with 9 bases separating them. The CDR3 has 15 residues. The CDR3 region is CASSQDLAGNTEAFF. The CDR3 nucleotides read TGCGCCAGCAGCCAAGATCTCGCGGGGAACACTGAAGCTTTCTTT.

This clone was recorded a few times. The chain carries TRBV29-1 and TRBJ2-1; 7 bases line up with TRBD2. The trim removed 8 bases at V and 0 bases at J, leaving 7 bases unmatched. Per the germline V gene, CDR1 is SQVTM and CDR2 is ANQGSEA. The CDR3 has 14 residues. Here the CDR3 reads CSSKAGSSYNEQFF. In DNA, the CDR3 is TGCAGCTCCAAAGCGGGGAGCTCCTACAATGAGCAGTTCTTC.

The chain links TRBV19 to TRBJ2-3; D unresolved. This CDR3 has 14 residues. V was shortened by 7 bases and J by 2 bases, with 13 bases between the two germline ends. Germline lookup yields CDR1 LNHDA and CDR2 SQIVND (reference sequence). The CDR3 nucleotides are TGTGCCAGTACCCGCCAACAGAACACAGATACGCAGTATTTT. Residues: CASTRQQNTDTQYF. Full variable domain (remainder filled in from reference TRBV19 and TRBJ2-3): DGGITQSPKYLFRKEGQNVTLSCEQNLNHDAMYWYRQDPGQGLRLIYYSQIVNDFQKGDIAEGYSVSREKKESFPLTVTSAQKNPTAFYLCASTRQQNTDTQYFGPGTRLTVL.

This clone appeared once. The CDR3 DNA is TGCGCCAGCAGCCAAGATCGGACAGGGGCGACTGAAGCTTTCTTT. As protein: CASSQDRTGATEAFF. The chain recombines TRBV4-3 with TRBJ1-1, with TRBD1 matching 9 bases. The CDR3 has 15 residues. With V trimmed by 0 bases and J by 5 bases, 4 bases remained unmatched. Per germline, CDR1 LGHNA and CDR2 YSLEER.

This CDR3 reads CASSLFGGSYEQYF. CDR3 bases: TGTGCCAGCAGCTTATTTGGGGGATCCTACGAGCAGTACTTC. The chain combines TRBV7-3 with TRBJ2-7; D tentatively fits TRBD1 or TRBD2 (5 bases each). This CDR3 has 14 amino acids. V was trimmed by 2 bases and J by 1 base, leaving 9 bases between them. Germline V lookup: CDR1 SGHTA, CDR2 FQGTGA.

The chain is built from TRBV7-2 and TRBJ2-3, with D perhaps TRBD2 (6 bases). CDR1 and CDR2 from the germline V gene are SGHTA and FQGNSA. V lost 5 bases and J lost 3, with 18 bases in between. The CDR3 is made up of 16 amino acids. CDR3: CASSATTSKITDTQYF. CDR3 DNA sequence: TGTGCCAGCAGCGCTACTACTAGCAAGATAACAGATACGCAGTATTTT.

The chain couples TRBV7-6 to TRBJ2-7, with a weak D call TRBD2 (7 bases). The germline V and J ends were trimmed by 0 bases and 3 bases, with 15 bases remaining between them. This CDR3 region has 16 residues. Germline V CDR1 and CDR2: SGHVS, FNYEAQ. CDR3 loop: CASSLAAGEGNYEQYF. Written as DNA, the CDR3 is TGTGCCAGCAGCTTAGCGGCAGGGGAGGGGAACTACGAGCAGTACTTC.

Only a few counts were recorded for this clone. In DNA, the CDR3 is TGTGCCACCAGCAGAGATTTCTCAAGCAATCAGCCCCAGCATTTT. Amino acids: CATSRDFSSNQPQHF. The V gene is TRBV15, the J gene TRBJ1-5; D call uncertain. The V end lost 0 bases, the J end lost 1 base, and 7 bases lay between the germline ends. This CDR3 spans 15 amino acids. Germline V gene lookup returns CDR1 LNHNV and CDR2 YYDKDF (reference sequence).

In its sample, this clone was seen a few times. The chain couples TRBV29-1 to TRBJ2-1; 12 nucleotides align to TRBD2. Germline values: CDR1 SQVTM, CDR2 ANQGSEA. V lost 5 bases to trimming and J lost 9 bases; unmatched junction nucleotides: 8. The CDR3 covers 14 residues. The CDR3 region is CSVFTSGGLGEQFF. The CDR3 nucleotides are TGCAGCGTTTTCACTAGCGGGGGGTTGGGTGAGCAGTTCTTC.

As regards this clone: Other DNA sequences in the sample encode the same CDR3. This rearrangement joins TRBV30 to TRBJ2-2; D possibly corresponds to TRBD2 (5 bases). Germline CDR1 and CDR2: GTSNPN and SVGIG (reference sequence). V lost 0 bases and J 2 bases, leaving 7 bases between the germline ends. This CDR3 is 14 amino acids long. The CDR3 nucleotides are TGTGCCTGGAGTGTTAGCGTTAACACCGGGGAGCTGTTTTTT. It is translated as CAWSVSVNTGELFF.

This clone occurred a few times. The chain carries TRBV2 and TRBJ2-7, with D unclear. Trimming stripped 7 bases from V and 0 bases from J, with 4 bases between. Germline lookup yields CDR1 SNHLY and CDR2 FYNNEI. The CDR3 loop spans 11 amino acids. The CDR3 nucleotides read TGTGCCAGCACAGACTCCTACGAGCAGTACTTC. Protein sequence: CASTDSYEQYF.

The CDR3 loop is CASRMDRGNGYTF. CDR3 sequence (DNA): TGCGCCAGCAGGATGGACAGGGGGAATGGCTACACCTTC. V is TRBV5-1 and J is TRBJ1-2; 10 positions agree with TRBD1. CDR1 and CDR2 (germline): SGHRS, YFSETQ. The CDR3 runs 13 residues. Germline trimming cut 5 bases from V and 6 bases from J; bases unmatched to any gene: 4.

Worth noting for this clone: Other DNA sequences in this sample translate to the same CDR3. The V call is TRBV7-2, the J call TRBJ2-3; tentatively, D is TRBD2 (6 bases). V dropped 5 bases and J dropped 1 base, with 10 bases sitting between them. The CDR3 loop spans 14 amino acids. Germline assignment: CDR1 SGHTA and CDR2 FQGNSA. CDR3 DNA sequence: TGTGCCAGCAGCCCTTCGGGAGGCACAGATACGCAGTATTTT. Amino acid sequence: CASSPSGGTDTQYF.